These 14 T cell receptor beta chains share one sample of origin, sequenced in a study of blood T cell repertoires in COVID-19. Sequencing was performed with immunoSEQ multiplex PCR; in TCRdb, only in-frame clones are kept and a portion is missing. The table shows over 100,000 clones, with 80% occurring only once. The source material was peripheral blood. The receptors derive from a man in his 60s with active or convalescent COVID-19.

As DNA, the CDR3 is TGTGCCAGCTCGCCCGAGGGGGGGGCCAGCTCCTACAATGAGCAGTTCTTC. It is translated as CASSPEGGASSYNEQFF. J is TRBJ2-1 and V is TRBV18; possible D gene TRBD2, 7 bases. Trimming removed 6 bases at V and 0 bases at J, with 18 bases between. CDR1 and CDR2 (germline): KGHSH, LQKENI. The CDR3 runs 17 residues.

This rearrangement joins TRBV15 to TRBJ2-2; TRBD2 is a possible D gene (6 bases). Germline V CDR1 and CDR2: LNHNV, YYDKDF (reference sequence). The CDR3 has 16 amino acids. Trimming shortened V by 2 bases and J by 4 bases, and 14 bases separated the two germline ends. The CDR3: CATSRTTRRATGELFF. The DNA for the CDR3 is TGTGCCACCAGCAGAACAACTAGGAGGGCCACCGGGGAGCTGTTTTTT.

CDR3 protein: CASKLGQGADTQYF. In nucleotides, the CDR3 is TGTGCCAGCAAACTGGGACAGGGGGCAGATACGCAGTATTTT. This sequence joins TRBV27 and TRBJ2-3; the match to TRBD1 covers 11 bases. This CDR3 region has 14 residues. Germline lookup yields CDR1 MNHEY and CDR2 SMNVEV (reference sequence). Trimming at V came to 7 bases and at J to 4 bases, leaving 4 bases not matched to a gene.

The V call is TRBV29-1, the J call TRBJ1-1, with D unresolved. There are 13 residues in the CDR3. V dropped 0 bases and J dropped 1 base, with 6 bases sitting between them. Germline CDR1 is SQVTM and CDR2 is ANQGSEA. The chain's CDR3 is CSVEEAGNTEAFF. CDR3 DNA: TGCAGCGTTGAAGAAGCGGGGAACACTGAAGCTTTCTTT.

This chain connects TRBV19 to TRBJ2-6; 7 nucleotides agree with TRBD1. The germline V gene encodes CDR1 LNHDA and CDR2 SQIVND (reference sequence). With 6 bases clipped from V and 2 bases from J, the junction kept 7 bases outside the gene matches. The CDR3 is made up of 16 amino acids. Written as DNA, the CDR3 is TGTGCCAGTAGCACAAGAGACAGGGCTGGGGCCAACGTCCTGACTTTC. Its translation is CASSTRDRAGANVLTF.

This chain uses TRBV11-2 with TRBJ1-2; 7 positions match TRBD1. Germline V CDR1 and CDR2: SGHAT, FQNNGV. The trim removed 5 bases at V and 4 bases at J, leaving 10 bases unmatched. The CDR3 has 15 residues. The CDR3 DNA reads TGTGCCAGCAGCCCTACGACAGGGCAGGGCTATGGCTACACCTTC. Translating it yields CASSPTTGQGYGYTF.

The chain recombines TRBV27 with TRBJ2-1; D might be TRBD2 (5 bases). Trimming took off 7 bases at V and 4 bases at J, with 11 bases between the two ends. The CDR3 consists of 13 residues. CDR1 and CDR2 (germline): MNHEY, SMNVEV (reference sequence). CDR3: CASTSGIYNEQFF. CDR3 DNA sequence: TGTGCCAGCACGTCGGGAATTTACAATGAGCAGTTCTTC.

The V call is TRBV5-1, the J call TRBJ2-3; TRBD2 agrees at 11 bases. This CDR3 comprises 16 residues. V lost 4 bases and J lost 5; bases outside the gene matches: 9. Germline V gene lookup returns CDR1 SGHRS and CDR2 YFSETQ. The CDR3 DNA sequence: TGCGCCAGCAGCCCCGCCGGGACTAGCGGTTTAGATACGCAGTATTTT. Translation gives CASSPAGTSGLDTQYF.

This chain links TRBV6-6 with TRBJ1-5; D unclear. This CDR3 has 13 residues. The V end was cut by 10 bases, the J end by 1 base, with 11 bases between. Germline V gene lookup returns CDR1 MNHNY and CDR2 SVGAGI (reference sequence). This CDR3 reads CATGRGSNQPQHF. Here the CDR3 DNA reads TGTGCCACCGGACGGGGAAGCAATCAGCCCCAGCATTTT.

This rearrangement joins TRBV9 to TRBJ2-7; 9 bases are a match to TRBD2. The trim removed 4 bases at V and 6 bases at J, leaving 17 bases unmatched. CDR1 is SGDLS and CDR2 is YYNGEE in the germline V gene. The CDR3 loop spans 17 amino acids. CDR3: CASSPSDAGGPVGEQYF. The CDR3 nucleotides read TGTGCCAGCAGCCCCTCCGATGCGGGAGGGCCTGTTGGCGAGCAGTACTTC. Looking up the rest from reference TRBV9 and TRBJ2-7 gives the full variable domain: DSGVTQTPKHLITATGQRVTLRCSPRSGDLSVYWYQQSLDQGLQFLIQYYNGEERAKGNILERFSAQQFPDLHSELNLSSLELGDSALYFCASSPSDAGGPVGEQYFGPGTRLTVT.

This chain links TRBV4-1 with TRBJ1-4; unclear D gene. CDR3 size: 12 residues. Deletions cut 1 base from V and 8 bases from J, with 5 bases between. Germline V gives CDR1 MGHRA, CDR2 YSYEKL. CDR3 nucleotide sequence: TGCGCCAGCAGCCAAGTGGAGGAAAAACTGTTTTTT. Encoded protein: CASSQVEEKLFF.

The chain has TRBV19 and TRBJ2-3; 11 bases line up with TRBD1. The CDR3 runs to 15 residues. V lost 5 bases and J lost 7; bases outside the gene matches: 8. Germline CDR1 and CDR2: LNHDA and SQIVND (reference sequence). CDR3 loop: CASSARTGGGNTQYF. CDR3 DNA: TGTGCCAGTAGTGCTCGGACAGGGGGCGGCAATACGCAGTATTTT.

V is TRBV9 and J is TRBJ2-3; D unresolved. The CDR3 runs 14 residues. The germline gives CDR1 SGDLS, CDR2 YYNGEE. V was trimmed by 2 bases and J by 4 bases, leaving 11 bases between them. The CDR3 reads CASSVLESADTQYF. For the CDR3, the DNA is TGTGCCAGCAGCGTCTTAGAGTCCGCAGATACGCAGTATTTT.

The J gene is TRBJ1-2, the V gene TRBV25-1; D may be TRBD1 (6 bases). This CDR3 region has 14 residues. Trimming left V 7 bases short and J 2 bases short, with 14 bases between. Germline lookup yields CDR1 MGHDK and CDR2 SYGVNS. Here the CDR3 DNA reads TGTGCCAGCACTAGAACAGGGACCAACTATGGCTACACCTTC. It yields the protein CASTRTGTNYGYTF.